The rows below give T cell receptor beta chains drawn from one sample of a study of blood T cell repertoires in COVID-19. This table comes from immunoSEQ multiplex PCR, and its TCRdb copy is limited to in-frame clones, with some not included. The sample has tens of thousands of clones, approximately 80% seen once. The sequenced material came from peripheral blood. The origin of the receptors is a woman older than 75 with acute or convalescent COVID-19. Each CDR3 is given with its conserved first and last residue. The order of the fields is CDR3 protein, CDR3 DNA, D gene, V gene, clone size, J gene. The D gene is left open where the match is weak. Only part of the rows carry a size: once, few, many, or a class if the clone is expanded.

CDR3aa: CSAVVPGQGESSYNEQFF
CDR3nt: TGCAGCGCTGTAGTCCCGGGACAGGGGGAAAGCTCCTACAATGAGCAGTTCTTC
d_gene: TRBD1
v_gene: TRBV29-1
abundance: -
j_gene: TRBJ2-1

CDR3aa: CASSISGLPFF
CDR3nt: TGTGCCAGTAGTATCTCAGGTCTCCCGTTCTTC
d_gene: -
v_gene: TRBV19
abundance: -
j_gene: TRBJ2-1

CDR3aa: CASSRDGGASHNEQFF
CDR3nt: TGTGCCAGCAGCCGGGACGGGGGGGCTTCCCACAATGAGCAGTTCTTC
d_gene: TRBD2
v_gene: TRBV2
abundance: -
j_gene: TRBJ2-1

CDR3aa: CASKRGYGDSPLHF
CDR3nt: TGTGCCAGCAAACGAGGGTATGGGGATTCACCCCTCCACTTT
d_gene: -
v_gene: TRBV6-5
abundance: -
j_gene: TRBJ1-6

CDR3aa: CAWKRHRGITDTQYF
CDR3nt: TGTGCCTGGAAAAGGCACAGGGGGATCACAGATACGCAGTATTTT
d_gene: TRBD1
v_gene: TRBV30
abundance: -
j_gene: TRBJ2-3

CDR3aa: CASSGAGGTEAFF
CDR3nt: TGTGCCAGCAGTGGAGCAGGGGGAACTGAAGCTTTCTTT
d_gene: TRBD1
v_gene: TRBV6-1
abundance: -
j_gene: TRBJ1-1

CDR3aa: CATSDRTGPNTGELFF
CDR3nt: TGTGCCACCAGTGATCGGACAGGGCCGAACACCGGGGAGCTGTTTTTT
d_gene: TRBD1
v_gene: TRBV24-1
abundance: -
j_gene: TRBJ2-2

CDR3aa: CASSSTGTGYGYTF
CDR3nt: TGTGCCAGCAGTTCAACCGGGACAGGGTATGGCTACACCTTC
d_gene: TRBD1
v_gene: TRBV7-2
abundance: -
j_gene: TRBJ1-2

CDR3aa: CASSQYTGINEQFF
CDR3nt: TGTGCCAGCAGCCAGTACACAGGGATAAATGAGCAGTTCTTC
d_gene: -
v_gene: TRBV14
abundance: -
j_gene: TRBJ2-1

CDR3aa: CASSSQQGAYEQYF
CDR3nt: TGTGCCAGCAGTTCTCAACAGGGGGCTTACGAGCAGTACTTC
d_gene: TRBD1
v_gene: TRBV6-2/TRBV6-3
abundance: -
j_gene: TRBJ2-7

CDR3aa: CASSQGGLAGVGDTQYF
CDR3nt: TGTGCCAGCAGCCAAGGGGGCCTCGCGGGGGTCGGAGATACGCAGTATTTT
d_gene: TRBD2
v_gene: TRBV4-2
abundance: -
j_gene: TRBJ2-3

CDR3aa: CASGTTGGDFYNEQFF
CDR3nt: TGTGCTAGTGGCACGACAGGGGGCGATTTCTACAATGAGCAGTTCTTC
d_gene: TRBD1
v_gene: TRBV12-5
abundance: -
j_gene: TRBJ2-1

CDR3aa: CASSTWSAETGYTF
CDR3nt: TGTGCCAGCAGCACTTGGTCGGCGGAAACAGGCTACACCTTC
d_gene: -
v_gene: TRBV4-2
abundance: -
j_gene: TRBJ1-2

CDR3aa: CASSLTGGTGSYGYTF
CDR3nt: TGCGCCAGCAGCTTGACAGGGGGCACAGGGAGCTATGGCTACACCTTC
d_gene: TRBD1
v_gene: TRBV5-1
abundance: once
j_gene: TRBJ1-2

CDR3aa: CASSLKIGAKEGQVRSTTEAFF
CDR3nt: TGTGCCAGCAGCCTTAAAATCGGGGCGAAGGAGGGGCAGGTGAGGTCAACAACTGAAGCTTTCTTT
d_gene: -
v_gene: TRBV7-6
abundance: -
j_gene: TRBJ1-1

CDR3aa: CASRLTGAQPGELFF
CDR3nt: TGTGCCAGCAGACTGACAGGGGCTCAGCCCGGGGAGCTGTTTTTT
d_gene: TRBD1
v_gene: TRBV11-2
abundance: -
j_gene: TRBJ2-2

CDR3aa: CASSQELAGSTDTQYF
CDR3nt: TGCGCCAGCAGCCAAGAGTTGGCAGGCAGCACAGATACGCAGTATTTT
d_gene: -
v_gene: TRBV4-1
abundance: -
j_gene: TRBJ2-3

CDR3aa: CASSPSGTGNSPLHF
CDR3nt: TGTGCCAGCAGTCCCTCCGGGACTGGGAATTCACCCCTCCACTTT
d_gene: -
v_gene: TRBV27
abundance: -
j_gene: TRBJ1-6

CDR3aa: CATSEQQGQPQHF
CDR3nt: TGTGCCACCAGTGAGCAACAGGGACAGCCCCAGCATTTT
d_gene: -
v_gene: TRBV24-1
abundance: -
j_gene: TRBJ1-5

CDR3aa: CASSQRDRFSYEQYF
CDR3nt: TGTGCCAGCAGCCAAAGGGACAGGTTCTCCTACGAGCAGTACTTC
d_gene: TRBD1
v_gene: TRBV3-1/TRBV3-2
abundance: once
j_gene: TRBJ2-7